The present T cell receptor (beta chain) was sequenced within a study of cytomegalovirus exposure and HLA in healthy donors. Across the whole study: Unique TCRs numbering approximately 81 million, obtained from HLA-typed donors, made up an early data release. Regarding the study as a whole: According to an earlier analysis, most TCR beta V segments yielded productive rearrangements about 90% or about 30% of the time. Certain indistinguishable V segments, among them TRBV6-2 and TRBV6-3, were excluded.

Primers: 60 Vbeta forward and 13 Jbeta reverse. Sequencing was performed with immunoSEQ multiplex PCR; in TCRdb, only in-frame clones are kept and a portion is missing. This sample has 55,000 to 75,000 clones, with approximately 81% found just once. Points on this clone: The antigen is undetermined.

V was trimmed by 3 bases and J by 7 bases, leaving 7 bases between them. The CDR3 extends over 12 amino acids. Germline loops: CDR1 SEHNR, CDR2 FQNEAQ (reference sequence). Specimen: PBMCs. The source of this sequence is a woman in her twenties or thirties in good health and CMV-seropositive. The chain carries TRBV7-9 and TRBJ2-4; no clear D. The CDR3 bases are TGTGCCAGCAGCTTCTTGTCGAACATTCAGTACTTC. Its translation: CASSFLSNIQYF.